These 14 T cell receptor beta chains were all obtained from the same sample, sequenced in a study of cytomegalovirus exposure and HLA in healthy donors. It was with 60 Vbeta and 13 Jbeta primers that the PCR ran. Data came from immunoSEQ multiplex PCR; TCRdb stores just in-frame clones and leaves some out. The sample includes approximately 100,000 clones, approximately 68% of them seen just once. Specimen: PBMCs. The receptors were gathered from a woman aged 18-30 years in good health and CMV-seropositive.

The chain employs TRBV19 and TRBJ2-2; a weak D match, TRBD2 (6 bases). Germline CDR1 is LNHDA and CDR2 is SQIVND (reference sequence). This CDR3 comprises 14 residues. V lost 3 bases to trimming and J lost 3 bases, with 8 bases between them. The chain's CDR3 is CASSMGGDTGELFF. In DNA, the CDR3 is TGTGCCAGTAGTATGGGCGGGGACACCGGGGAGCTGTTTTTT.

The chain combines TRBV30 with TRBJ1-2; 11 bases agree with TRBD1. The CDR3 has 15 amino acids. After removal of 2 bases from V and 4 bases from J, the junction contained 6 bases not matched to a gene. Germline CDR1 GTSNPN, CDR2 SVGIG (reference sequence). The CDR3 here is CAWSPTGTGGYGYTF. In DNA, the CDR3 is TGTGCCTGGAGTCCGACCGGGACAGGGGGCTATGGCTACACCTTC.

The chain has TRBV7-9 and TRBJ2-3; perhaps TRBD2 as D (6 bases). Trimming left V 2 bases short and J 3 bases short, with 15 bases between. The CDR3 is 16 residues long. In germline, CDR1 is SEHNR, CDR2 FQNEAQ (reference sequence). The CDR3 here is CASSLLGGIPTDTQYF. DNA for the CDR3: TGTGCCAGCAGCTTATTGGGCGGGATACCTACAGATACGCAGTATTTT.

This sequence joins TRBV27 and TRBJ1-4; 8 bases are shared with TRBD1. CDR3 length equals 13 residues. In germline, CDR1 is MNHEY, CDR2 SMNVEV (reference sequence). V shed 6 bases and J 8 bases; nucleotides not matched to a gene: 5. CDR3 in amino acids: CASSNGQGEKLFF. DNA for the CDR3: TGTGCCAGCAGCAACGGACAGGGAGAAAAACTGTTTTTT.

This clone has more than one count but fewer than ten. The chain joins TRBV28 to TRBJ2-1; tentatively, D is TRBD2 (6 bases). Germline CDR1 and CDR2: MDHEN and SYDVKM. Trimming took off 6 bases at V and 5 bases at J, with 17 bases between the two ends. The CDR3 has 15 amino acids. The CDR3 loop is CASSIPGLTNNEQFF. The DNA for the CDR3 is TGTGCCAGCAGCATACCGGGACTCACGAACAATGAGCAGTTCTTC.

The chain carries TRBV6-4 and TRBJ2-6; TRBD2 is a possible D gene (5 bases). CDR3 length: 16 amino acids. V dropped 0 bases and J dropped 2 bases, with 8 bases sitting between them. CDR1 is MRHNA and CDR2 is SNTAGT in the germline V gene. CDR3 in amino acids: CASSDSPGTGANVLTF. CDR3 nucleotides: TGTGCCAGCAGTGACTCGCCGGGGACTGGGGCCAACGTCCTGACTTTC.

V and J are TRBV4-1 and TRBJ2-4; 10 positions match TRBD2. The CDR3 sequence is 14 residues long. With V trimmed by 2 bases and J by 8 bases, 3 bases remained unmatched. Looked up from germline, CDR1 is MGHRA and CDR2 is YSYEKL. The CDR3 region is CASSQPSGSYIQYF. CDR3 DNA: TGCGCCAGCAGCCAACCTAGCGGGAGTTACATTCAGTACTTC.

This clone was recorded once. The chain has TRBV15 and TRBJ2-7; 11 bases align to TRBD1. The CDR3 covers 16 residues. CDR1 is LNHNV and CDR2 is YYDKDF in the germline V gene (reference sequence). With V trimmed by 5 bases and J by 3 bases, 9 bases remained unmatched. The CDR3 is CATSARDRGLFYEQYF. The CDR3 DNA reads TGTGCCACCAGCGCCCGGGACAGGGGGTTATTCTACGAGCAGTACTTC. Using reference TRBV15 and TRBJ2-7 for the parts outside the CDR3, the full variable domain is DAMVIQNPRYQVTQFGKPVTLSCSQTLNHNVMYWYQQKSSQAPKLLFHYYDKDFNNEADTPDNFQSRRPNTSFCFLDIRSPGLGDTAMYLCATSARDRGLFYEQYFGPGTRLTVT.

This rearrangement joins TRBV4-2 to TRBJ2-7; 8 bases are shared with TRBD2. The CDR3 has 15 residues. With 3 bases clipped from V and 2 bases from J, the junction kept 6 bases outside the gene matches. Germline-derived CDR1 and CDR2 are LGHNA and YNFKEQ. The CDR3 sequence is CASSQRAGVAYEQYF. CDR3 in DNA: TGTGCCAGCAGCCAGAGAGCGGGAGTGGCCTACGAGCAGTACTTC.

This chain links TRBV18 with TRBJ2-7; 10 nucleotides match TRBD1. V trimming: 2 bases; J trimming: 4 bases; junction bases outside the gene matches: 8. The CDR3 extends over 16 amino acids. Germline assignment: CDR1 KGHSH and CDR2 LQKENI. The CDR3: CASSPDRGRVSYEQYF. The DNA of the CDR3 is TGTGCCAGCTCACCAGACAGGGGGCGAGTAAGTTACGAGCAGTACTTC.

The chain couples TRBV19 to TRBJ2-7, with D hard to call. The germline CDR1 and CDR2 sequences are LNHDA and SQIVND (reference sequence). The germline V and J ends were trimmed by 2 bases and 0 bases, with 5 bases remaining between them. The CDR3 is made up of 13 amino acids. CDR3 in DNA: TGTGCCAGTAGTATACCGAGCTCCTACGAGCAGTACTTC. This encodes CASSIPSSYEQYF.

The chain joins TRBV7-8 to TRBJ1-5, with 10 bases that match TRBD1. The V segment lost 5 bases and the J segment 4 bases; nucleotides outside the gene matches: 5. Germline CDR1 reads SGHVS; CDR2 reads FQNEAQ. This CDR3 is 15 amino acids long. CDR3 sequence (DNA): TGTGCCAGCAGCGGGACAGGGGCAGGGAATCAGCCCCAGCATTTT. Translated, it gives CASSGTGAGNQPQHF.

The chain has TRBV14 and TRBJ2-7; D might be TRBD2 (6 bases). CDR3 length equals 15 residues. CDR1 SGHDN and CDR2 FVKESK come from the germline V gene. V lost 4 bases to trimming and J lost 3 bases, with 16 bases between them. For the CDR3, the DNA is TGTGCCAGCAGCCTGGACTCAGTAGCGGTCTACGAGCAGTACTTC. Protein sequence: CASSLDSVAVYEQYF.

The chain joins TRBV13 to TRBJ1-1; 9 bases match TRBD1. The CDR3 spans 14 residues. CDR1 PRHDT and CDR2 FYEKMQ come from the germline V gene (reference sequence). Trimming took 0 bases from V and 5 from J; bases not matched to a gene: 1. CDR3 region: CASSLGQGATEAFF. The CDR3 bases are TGTGCCAGCAGCTTAGGACAGGGGGCTACTGAAGCTTTCTTT.